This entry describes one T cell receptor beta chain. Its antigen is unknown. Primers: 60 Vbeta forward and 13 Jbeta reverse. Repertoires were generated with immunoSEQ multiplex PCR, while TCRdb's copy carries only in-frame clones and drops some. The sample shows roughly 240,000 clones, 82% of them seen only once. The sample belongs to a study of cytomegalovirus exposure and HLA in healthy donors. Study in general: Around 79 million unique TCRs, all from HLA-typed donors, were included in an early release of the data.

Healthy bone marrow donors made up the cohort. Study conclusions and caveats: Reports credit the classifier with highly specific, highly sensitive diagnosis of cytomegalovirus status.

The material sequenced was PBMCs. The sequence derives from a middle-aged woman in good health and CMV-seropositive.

Here the CDR3 reads CASSLQWADLYEQYF. The CDR3 DNA reads TGTGCCAGCAGCTTACAGTGGGCCGACCTCTACGAGCAGTACTTC. The chain has TRBV7-9 and TRBJ2-7; D gene uncertain. Looked up from germline, CDR1 is SEHNR and CDR2 is FQNEAQ (reference sequence). CDR3 length: 15 residues. V was clipped by 2 bases and J by 3 bases, with 14 bases between them.